This T cell receptor beta chain was recorded in a study of shared clonotypes between healthy human individuals. TCRdb's copy holds only in-frame clones and misses some; the assay was immunoSEQ multiplex PCR. The profile covers about a million clones, with 70% to 80% appearing a single time and 0.7% to 0.95% taken by the ten largest. The ends were cut back, 2 bases at V and 4 bases at J, with 11 bases in the middle. The CDR3 is made up of 14 amino acids. CDR1 and CDR2 (germline): SGHTA, FQGNSA. Specimen: memory CD4+ T cells from PBMCs. Subset specified: CD45RA-negative fraction. The chain couples TRBV7-2 to TRBJ1-2; no definite D call. The receptor comes from a man aged 18 to 30 in good health. Some clones in this sample may be carry-over from other donors' samples. The DNA for the CDR3 is TGTGCCAGCAGCTTATCAGTCACCTTCTATGGCTACACCTTC. Residues: CASSLSVTFYGYTF. Combining the CDR3 with reference TRBV7-2 and TRBJ1-2 gives the whole variable domain GAGVSQSPSNKVTEKGKDVELRCDPISGHTALYWYRQSLGQGLEFLIYFQGNSAPDKSGLPSDRFSAERTGGSVSTLTIQRTQQEDSAVYLCASSLSVTFYGYTFGSGTRLTVV.